The clone carrying this TCR beta chain showed up just a few times. What it binds is unknown. The entry originates in a study of CD4 T cells in relation to SARS-CoV-2 and coronaviruses. TCRdb's copy holds only in-frame clones and misses some; the assay was immunoSEQ multiplex PCR. Of around 23,000 clones in the sample, 70% to 75% are singletons; the top ten hold about 17%. Before the COVID-19 pandemic, during about 2010-2018, CD4+ T cells were taken from unexposed donors. After roughly ten days of culture, CD4+ T cells were isolated. Germline V gene data show CDR1 as PRHDT and CDR2 as FYEKMQ (reference sequence). This CDR3 is built from 14 residues. The V end was cut by 3 bases, the J end by 1 base, with 9 bases between.

The J gene is TRBJ1-2, the V gene TRBV13; a possible D gene is TRBD1 (5 bases). The sequence was collected from a human donor in good health. The source material was CD4+ T cells from PBMCs, cultured in vitro. The CDR3 here is CASSFAGVNYGYTF. For the CDR3, the DNA is TGTGCCAGCAGCTTTGCGGGGGTTAACTATGGCTACACCTTC. Drawing the rest from reference TRBV13 and TRBJ1-2, the complete variable domain is AAGVIQSPRHLIKEKRETATLKCYPIPRHDTVYWYQQGPGQDPQFLISFYEKMQSDKGSIPDRFSAQQFSDYHSELNMSSLELGDSALYFCASSFAGVNYGYTFGSGTRLTVV.